Below, 31 T cell receptor beta chains from the same sample are listed, as sequenced in a study of CDR3 diversity in severe acne. TCRdb re-called the PCR reads through MiXCR, storing one row per CDR3 protein. The data show around 83,000 distinct CDR3 sequences, with approximately 54% seen just once and around 10% held by the top ten. The sample was blood. The source of these receptors is a male donor with severe acne vulgaris.

As regards this clonotype: One end of the junction does not line up with germline, which may come from a read error. V usage is TRBV11-2 and J usage is TRBJ2-2; D possibly corresponds to TRBD2 (6 bases). Germline CDR1 is SGHAT and CDR2 is FQNNGV. The CDR3 is 15 amino acids. The CDR3 DNA reads TGTGCCAGCAGCTTAGTTGTCCCGACCCTGCGGGAACTGTTTTTT. Amino acids: CASSLVVPTLRELFF.

This clonotype was found many times. V usage is TRBV24-1 and J usage is TRBJ2-3, with 7 bases lining up with TRBD2. Germline lookup yields CDR1 KGHDR and CDR2 SFDVKD. With V trimmed by 5 bases and J by 2 bases, 6 bases remained unmatched. The CDR3 has 15 amino acids. The CDR3 spells CATSGASGNTDTQYF. CDR3 sequence (DNA): TGTGCCACCAGTGGGGCTAGCGGAAACACAGATACGCAGTATTTT.

The chain links TRBV10-1 to TRBJ1-2; possible D gene TRBD1, 5 bases. The CDR3 covers 13 residues. Per germline, CDR1 WNHNN and CDR2 SYGVQD (reference sequence). V was clipped by 3 bases and J by 6 bases, with 11 bases between them. This CDR3 is CASSESPGHGYTF. The CDR3 coding sequence is TGCGCCAGCAGTGAATCGCCGGGGCATGGCTACACCTTC.

Comment on this clonotype: A clone one base away is much larger, so this may be a read error. This chain uses TRBV2 with TRBJ2-2; a possible D gene is TRBD1 (5 bases). The CDR3 is made up of 13 amino acids. Germline values: CDR1 SNHLY, CDR2 FYNNEI. This CDR3 is CAGSDPTAGELFF. The CDR3 DNA follows: TGTGCCGGCAGTGATCCGACAGCTGGGGAGCTGTTTTTT.

For this clonotype: This could be a read error, since a much larger clone is one nucleotide away. This chain links TRBV19 with TRBJ1-3, with 7 bases fitting TRBD1. J gave up 5 bases and V 10 bases, and 8 bases lay outside the gene matches. Germline V gene sequence: CDR1 LNHDA, CDR2 SQIVND (reference sequence). There are 13 residues in the CDR3. CDR3 bases: TGTGCCACTTCCGACAGGGCCAGAAACACCATATATTTT. It encodes CATSDRARNTIYF. Filled out from reference TRBV19 and TRBJ1-3, the complete variable domain reads DGGITQSPKYLFRKEGQNVTLSCEQNLNHDAMYWYRQDPGQGLRLIYYSQIVNDFQKGDIAEGYSVSREKKESFPLTVTSAQKNPTAFYLCATSDRARNTIYFGEGSWLTVV.

Many counts were recorded for this clonotype. The genes are TRBV19 and TRBJ2-7; TRBD2 aligns across 7 bases. CDR1 and CDR2 from the germline V gene are LNHDA and SQIVND (reference sequence). The V gene end was trimmed by 3 bases and the J gene end by 5 bases; junction bases not matched to a gene: 7. The CDR3 contains 14 residues. The CDR3 coding sequence is TGTGCCAGTAGTATTTCGCGGGAGCAGGACGAGCAGTACTTC. Its protein product is CASSISREQDEQYF.

The gene calls are TRBV4-1 and TRBJ2-5, with a tentative D call TRBD1 (6 bases). V shed 3 bases and J shed 5 bases, with 13 bases lying between them. Germline CDR1 MGHRA, CDR2 YSYEKL. This CDR3 comprises 14 residues. Here the CDR3 DNA reads TGCGCCAGCAGCCAGACCAGGGGCGAGGAGACCCAGTACTTC. Protein: CASSQTRGEETQYF.

In this sample, this clonotype turned up a few times. The V and J genes are TRBV7-6 and TRBJ2-2; D not resolved. Germline CDR1 and CDR2: SGHVS and FNYEAQ. V lost 1 base and J lost 6, with 12 bases in between. CDR3 length: 15 residues. In nucleotides, the CDR3 is TGTGCCAGCAGCTTAGACCCCTCTCGGGCCGGGGAGCTGTTTTTT. This gives the protein CASSLDPSRAGELFF.

Worth noting for this clonotype: Being one base from a much bigger clone, this may be a read error. The chain couples TRBV20-1 to TRBJ1-2; D not resolved. The CDR3 loop spans 11 amino acids. V was clipped by 6 bases and J by 3 bases, with 8 bases between them. Germline V gene lookup returns CDR1 DFQATT and CDR2 SNEGSKA (reference sequence). DNA of the CDR3: TGCAGTGCAGGCGAAGACTATGGCTACACCTTC. Protein product: CSAGEDYGYTF.

This clonotype was picked up a small number of times. This chain uses TRBV7-3 with TRBJ1-2; no clear D. In germline, CDR1 is SGHTA, CDR2 FQGTGA. The CDR3 covers 15 residues. V was clipped by 3 bases and J by 3 bases, with 14 bases between them. This CDR3 is CASSLSRGLDYGYTF. CDR3 nucleotide sequence: TGTGCCAGCAGCTTGAGCCGCGGCCTAGACTATGGCTACACCTTC.

This clonotype was picked up many times. This chain joins TRBV6-2 or TRBV6-3 and TRBJ2-1; possibly TRBD2 for D (6 bases). CDR3 length: 14 residues. The V gene lost 7 bases and the J gene lost 6 bases, with 16 bases spanning the gap. CDR1 and CDR2 (germline): MNHEY, SVGEGT. CDR3 sequence reads: CASTEGIAVNEQFF. The CDR3 nucleotides read TGTGCCAGCACAGAGGGAATAGCGGTCAATGAGCAGTTCTTC.

The chain joins TRBV5-6 to TRBJ2-7; the match to TRBD2 covers 8 bases. The germline V gene encodes CDR1 SGHDT and CDR2 YYEEEE. The V segment lost 0 bases and the J segment 5 bases; nucleotides outside the gene matches: 4. The CDR3 sequence is 14 residues long. CDR3 residues: CASSLGLAIDEQYF. Written as DNA, the CDR3 is TGTGCCAGCAGCTTGGGACTAGCGATCGACGAGCAGTACTTC.

The chain links TRBV7-3 to TRBJ2-7, with 10 bases lining up with TRBD1. With V trimmed by 4 bases and J by 4 bases, 4 bases remained unmatched. The germline V gene has CDR1 SGHTA and CDR2 FQGTGA. CDR3 length: 14 amino acids. The CDR3 is CASSSQGQGYEQYF. The CDR3, as DNA: TGTGCCAGCAGCTCGCAGGGACAGGGGTACGAGCAGTACTTC. Full variable domain (remainder filled in from reference TRBV7-3 and TRBJ2-7): GAGVSQTPSNKVTEKGKYVELRCDPISGHTALYWYRQSLGQGPEFLIYFQGTGAADDSGLPNDRFFAVRPEGSVSTLKIQRTERGDSAVYLCASSSQGQGYEQYFGPGTRLTVT.

This chain links TRBV5-6 with TRBJ1-1, with D perhaps matching TRBD1 (6 bases). Trimming shortened V by 0 bases and J by 4 bases, and 13 bases separated the two germline ends. CDR1 is SGHDT and CDR2 is YYEEEE in the germline V gene. The CDR3 has 15 residues. DNA for the CDR3: TGTGCCAGCAGCTTGGGTCGGGGGCCGAGCACTGAAGCTTTCTTT. This translates into CASSLGRGPSTEAFF.

In its sample, this clonotype was seen a few times. V gene TRBV20-1 combines with J gene TRBJ2-1, with 9 bases aligning to TRBD2. CDR3 length equals 14 residues. Per the germline V gene, CDR1 is DFQATT and CDR2 is SNEGSKA (reference sequence). Here the CDR3 reads CRGEGGRAYNEQFF. CDR3 in DNA: TGCAGGGGGGAGGGCGGGAGGGCCTACAATGAGCAGTTCTTC.

In its sample, this clonotype was seen once. V is TRBV19 and J is TRBJ2-3; no clear D. V lost 3 bases to trimming and J lost 9 bases, with 16 bases between them. Germline V gives CDR1 LNHDA, CDR2 SQIVND (reference sequence). CDR3 length: 14 residues. CDR3 in amino acids: CASSMSDFGRTQYF. The DNA for the CDR3 is TGTGCCAGTAGTATGTCGGATTTCGGTCGAACGCAGTATTTT.

This clonotype was counted ten times or more. The chain has TRBV7-3 and TRBJ2-6; 7 nucleotides align to TRBD2. The V segment lost 2 bases and the J segment 4 bases; nucleotides outside the gene matches: 5. This CDR3 is 16 amino acids long. CDR1 is SGHTA and CDR2 is FQGTGA in the germline V gene. The chain's CDR3 is CASSLSAGAGANVLTF. CDR3 bases: TGTGCCAGCAGCTTATCGGCGGGAGCCGGGGCCAACGTCCTGACTTTC.

DNA for the CDR3: TGTGCCAGCAGCCGACTATTGACAGCGGAGAACACCTTC. Translating it yields CASSRLLTAENTF. The chain combines TRBV14 with TRBJ1-2, with D possibly TRBD1 on 5 matching bases. V lost 4 bases and J lost 12, with 18 bases in between. There are 13 residues in the CDR3. CDR1 is SGHDN, CDR2 FVKESK, per germline. The full variable domain, completed using reference TRBV14 and TRBJ1-2, is EAGVTQFPSHSVIEKGQTVTLRCDPISGHDNLYWYRRVMGKEIKFLLHFVKESKQDESGMPNNRFLAERTGGTYSTLKVQPAELEDSGVYFCASSRLLTAENTFGSGTRLTVV.

This clonotype is labeled medium-sized. CDR3 sequence reads: CATSDAGDLNQPQHF. The CDR3 nucleotides are TGTGCCACCAGTGATGCAGGGGACCTAAATCAGCCCCAGCATTTT. V usage is TRBV24-1 and J usage is TRBJ1-5, with D perhaps matching TRBD1 (6 bases). CDR1 is KGHDR and CDR2 is SFDVKD in the germline V gene. The germline V and J ends were trimmed by 3 bases and 4 bases, with 12 bases remaining between them. The CDR3 runs 15 residues.

This chain uses TRBV7-9 with TRBJ2-7, with D tentatively TRBD2 (6 bases). Germline values: CDR1 SEHNR, CDR2 FQNEAQ (reference sequence). CDR3 length equals 15 residues. Trimming pared 5 bases from V and 1 base from J, leaving 15 bases between. The CDR3 DNA is TGTGCCAGCAGCCAAAAGTCAGGGAGGTCCTACGAGCAGTACTTC. Protein: CASSQKSGRSYEQYF.

J is TRBJ1-4 and V is TRBV7-3, with D uncertain. Trimming cost V 5 bases and J 6 bases, with 16 bases left between them. The CDR3 extends over 15 amino acids. CDR1 and CDR2 from the germline V gene are SGHTA and FQGTGA. CDR3 region: CASSHTNGLHEKLFF. The CDR3 DNA reads TGTGCCAGCAGCCATACTAACGGACTACATGAAAAACTGTTTTTT. The complete variable domain, with remaining parts taken from reference TRBV7-3 and TRBJ1-4, reads GAGVSQTPSNKVTEKGKYVELRCDPISGHTALYWYRQSLGQGPEFLIYFQGTGAADDSGLPNDRFFAVRPEGSVSTLKIQRTERGDSAVYLCASSHTNGLHEKLFFGSGTQLSVL.

This chain joins TRBV7-2 and TRBJ1-3; possibly TRBD1 for D (5 bases). The CDR3 consists of 15 residues. Germline CDR1 SGHTA, CDR2 FQGNSA. V gave up 5 bases and J gave up 0 bases, with 11 bases separating them. CDR3 amino acids: CASSGDPHSGNTIYF. CDR3 in DNA: TGTGCCAGCAGCGGGGACCCCCACTCTGGAAACACCATATATTTT. Using reference TRBV7-2 and TRBJ1-3 for the parts outside the CDR3, the full variable domain is GAGVSQSPSNKVTEKGKDVELRCDPISGHTALYWYRQSLGQGLEFLIYFQGNSAPDKSGLPSDRFSAERTGGSVSTLTIQRTQQEDSAVYLCASSGDPHSGNTIYFGEGSWLTVV.

Regarding this clonotype: At one boundary the junction diverges from the germline segment, which might be a read error. In nucleotides, the CDR3 is TGTGCCAGCAGCCGTCATACTAGCGGGAGAGGGACCTACAATGGGCAGTTCTTC. Amino acid sequence: CASSRHTSGRGTYNGQFF. The chain has TRBV25-1 and TRBJ2-1; 11 bases match TRBD2. Per the germline V gene, CDR1 is MGHDK and CDR2 is SYGVNS. This CDR3 comprises 18 residues. Supplemented by reference TRBV25-1 and TRBJ2-1, the full variable domain reads EADIYQTPRYLVIGTGKKITLECSQTMGHDKMYWYQQDPGMELHLIHYSYGVNSTEKGDLSSESTVSRIRTEHFPLTLESARPSHTSQYLCASSRHTSGRGTYNGQFFGPGTRLTVL.

The table lists this clonotype with many counts. The chain has TRBV2 and TRBJ2-3; either TRBD1 or TRBD2 may supply D (6 bases each). The V gene lost 3 bases and the J gene lost 0 bases, with 10 bases spanning the gap. The CDR3 is 15 residues long. Germline CDR1 is SNHLY and CDR2 is FYNNEI. CDR3 bases: TGTGCCAGCAGTGACCAGGGGACTAGCACAGATACGCAGTATTTT. This gives the protein CASSDQGTSTDTQYF.

V usage is TRBV4-2 and J usage is TRBJ2-1; TRBD2 agrees at 13 bases. V shed 0 bases, J shed 10 bases, and the junction held 3 bases outside the gene matches. The length of the CDR3 is 15 residues. Looked up from germline, CDR1 is LGHNA and CDR2 is YNFKEQ. CDR3 nucleotides: TGTGCCAGCAGCCAAGAGACTAGCGGGGGGCGAGAGCAGTTCTTC. The encoded protein is CASSQETSGGREQFF.

This chain connects TRBV27 to TRBJ2-1; D not certain. Trimming removed 0 bases at V and 6 bases at J, with 6 bases between. Germline V gives CDR1 MNHEY, CDR2 SMNVEV (reference sequence). CDR3 length equals 13 residues. The CDR3 protein is CASSLSRTNEQFF. The CDR3 DNA reads TGTGCCAGCAGTTTATCACGGACCAATGAGCAGTTCTTC.

A remark on this clonotype: A much more abundant neighbour one base away suggests this may be a read error. Lacking the conserved final phenylalanine or tryptophan, this CDR3 likely reflects a read error. The chain couples TRBV24-1 to TRBJ2-3; tentatively, D is TRBD1 (6 bases). The CDR3 has 15 amino acids. V was shortened by 0 bases and J by 2 bases, with 8 bases between the two germline ends. Germline V gives CDR1 KGHDR, CDR2 SFDVKD. This CDR3 reads CATSDLEGDTDTQYL. The CDR3 region has the DNA TGTGCCACCAGTGATTTGGAGGGGGACACAGATACGCAGTATCTT.

V usage is TRBV15 and J usage is TRBJ2-1; 10 positions agree with TRBD2. Germline V gene sequence: CDR1 LNHNV, CDR2 YYDKDF (reference sequence). This CDR3 is built from 14 residues. The V gene end was trimmed by 4 bases and the J gene end by 10 bases; junction bases not matched to a gene: 7. CDR3 DNA sequence: TGTGCCACCAGCATTGGACTAGCGGACTACGAGCAGTTCTTC. As protein: CATSIGLADYEQFF. The whole variable domain, remainder taken from reference TRBV15 and TRBJ2-1, is DAMVIQNPRYQVTQFGKPVTLSCSQTLNHNVMYWYQQKSSQAPKLLFHYYDKDFNNEADTPDNFQSRRPNTSFCFLDIRSPGLGDTAMYLCATSIGLADYEQFFGPGTRLTVL.

Regarding this clonotype: A read error may account for a junction end that differs from germline. The gene calls are TRBV7-7 and TRBJ2-5, with TRBD2 identical over 11 bases. This CDR3 is 17 amino acids long. Germline V CDR1 and CDR2: SSHAT, FNYEAQ (reference sequence). CDR3 protein: CASSSGRTSGLLGTQYF. Here the CDR3 DNA reads TGTGCTAGCAGCTCAGGCAGGACTAGCGGGCTCCTAGGGACCCAGTACTTC.

This clonotype was counted at least ten times. The chain recombines TRBV4-1 with TRBJ2-1, with 9 nucleotides matching TRBD2. The ends lost 3 bases at V and 7 bases at J; junction bases unmatched: 16. The CDR3 covers 18 residues. Looked up from germline, CDR1 is MGHRA and CDR2 is YSYEKL. This CDR3 is CASSQVPSGRSRGNEQFF. CDR3 nucleotides: TGCGCCAGCAGCCAGGTACCCAGCGGGAGGTCCCGGGGGAATGAGCAGTTCTTC.

This clonotype showed up many times. The rearrangement joins TRBV7-3 to TRBJ2-2, with TRBD2 matching over 11 bases. Germline lookup yields CDR1 SGHTA and CDR2 FQGTGA. V lost 0 bases and J lost 1; bases outside the gene matches: 4. The CDR3 sequence is 18 residues long. CDR3 in amino acids: CASSLTSTSGRNTGELFF. The CDR3, as DNA: TGTGCCAGCAGCTTAACTAGTACTAGCGGGAGGAACACCGGGGAGCTGTTTTTT. The whole variable domain, remainder taken from reference TRBV7-3 and TRBJ2-2, is GAGVSQTPSNKVTEKGKYVELRCDPISGHTALYWYRQSLGQGPEFLIYFQGTGAADDSGLPNDRFFAVRPEGSVSTLKIQRTERGDSAVYLCASSLTSTSGRNTGELFFGEGSRLTVL.